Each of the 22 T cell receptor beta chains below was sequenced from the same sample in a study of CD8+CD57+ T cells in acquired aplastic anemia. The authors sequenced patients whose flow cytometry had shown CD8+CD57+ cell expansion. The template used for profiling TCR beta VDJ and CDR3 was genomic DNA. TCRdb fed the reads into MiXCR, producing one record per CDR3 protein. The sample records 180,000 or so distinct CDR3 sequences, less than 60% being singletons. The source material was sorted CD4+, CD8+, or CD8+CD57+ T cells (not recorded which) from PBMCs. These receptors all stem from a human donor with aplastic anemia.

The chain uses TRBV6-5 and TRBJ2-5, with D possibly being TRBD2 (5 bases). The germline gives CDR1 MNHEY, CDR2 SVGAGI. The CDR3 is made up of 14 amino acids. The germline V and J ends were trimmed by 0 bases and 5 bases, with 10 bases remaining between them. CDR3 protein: CASSYSVTGETQYF. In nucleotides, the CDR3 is TGTGCCAGCAGTTACTCGGTAACGGGGGAGACCCAGTACTTC.

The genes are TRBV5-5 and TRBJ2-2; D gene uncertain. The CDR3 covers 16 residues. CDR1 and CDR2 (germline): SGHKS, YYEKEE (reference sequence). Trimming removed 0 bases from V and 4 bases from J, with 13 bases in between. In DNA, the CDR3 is TGTGCCAGCAGCTTGGAGTGGGTTGTAGGCACCGGGGAGCTGTTTTTT. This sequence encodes CASSLEWVVGTGELFF.

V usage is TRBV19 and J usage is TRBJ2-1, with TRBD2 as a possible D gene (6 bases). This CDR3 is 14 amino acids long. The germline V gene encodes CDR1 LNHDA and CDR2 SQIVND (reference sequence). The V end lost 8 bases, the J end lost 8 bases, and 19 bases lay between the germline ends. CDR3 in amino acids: CASCRGTSQDEQFF. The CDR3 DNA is TGTGCCAGTTGTCGGGGAACTAGCCAGGATGAGCAGTTCTTC.

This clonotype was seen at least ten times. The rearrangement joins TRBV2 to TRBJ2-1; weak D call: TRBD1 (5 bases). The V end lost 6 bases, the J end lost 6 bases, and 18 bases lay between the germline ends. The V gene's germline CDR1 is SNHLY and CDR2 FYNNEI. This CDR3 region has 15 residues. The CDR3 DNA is TGTGCCAGCAGGGGGCAGGTGCCGGCCGGCAATGAGCAGTTCTTC. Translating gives CASRGQVPAGNEQFF.

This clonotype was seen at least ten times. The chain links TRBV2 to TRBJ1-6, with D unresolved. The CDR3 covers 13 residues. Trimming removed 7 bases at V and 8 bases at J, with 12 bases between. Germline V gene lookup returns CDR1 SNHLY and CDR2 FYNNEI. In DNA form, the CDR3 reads TGTGCCAGCAAGGAGGGAATGGATTCACCCCTCCACTTT. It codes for CASKEGMDSPLHF.

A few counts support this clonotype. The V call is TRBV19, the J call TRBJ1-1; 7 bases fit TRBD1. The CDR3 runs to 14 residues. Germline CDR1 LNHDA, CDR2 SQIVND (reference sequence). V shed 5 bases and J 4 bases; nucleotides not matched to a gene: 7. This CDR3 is CASSAKDRVTEAFF. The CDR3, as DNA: TGTGCCAGTAGTGCAAAAGACAGGGTCACTGAAGCTTTCTTT.

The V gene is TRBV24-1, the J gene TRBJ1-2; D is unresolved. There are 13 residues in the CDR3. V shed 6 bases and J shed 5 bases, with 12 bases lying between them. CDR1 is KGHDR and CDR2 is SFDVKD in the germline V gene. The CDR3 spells CATSRAGEYGYTF. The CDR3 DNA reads TGTGCCACCAGTCGGGCAGGAGAGTATGGCTACACCTTC.

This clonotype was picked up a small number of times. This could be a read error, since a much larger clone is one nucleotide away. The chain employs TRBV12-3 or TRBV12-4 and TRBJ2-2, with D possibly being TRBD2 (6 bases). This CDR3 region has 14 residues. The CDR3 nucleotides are TGTGCCAGCAGTTTACAGATGAACACCGGGGGGCTGTTTTTT. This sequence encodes CASSLQMNTGGLFF.

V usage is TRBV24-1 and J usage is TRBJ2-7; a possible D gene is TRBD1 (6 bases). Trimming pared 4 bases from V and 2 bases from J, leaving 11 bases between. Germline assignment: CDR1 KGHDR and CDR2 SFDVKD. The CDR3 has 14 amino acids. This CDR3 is CATSETGLAYEQYF. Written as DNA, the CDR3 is TGTGCCACCAGTGAAACAGGGTTGGCCTACGAGCAGTACTTC.

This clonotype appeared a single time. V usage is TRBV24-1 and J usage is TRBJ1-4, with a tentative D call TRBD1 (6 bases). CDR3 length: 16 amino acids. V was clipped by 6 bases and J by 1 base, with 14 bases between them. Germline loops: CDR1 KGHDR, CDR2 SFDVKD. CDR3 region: CATSPRWTVTNEKLFF. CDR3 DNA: TGTGCCACCAGTCCCCGTTGGACAGTAACTAATGAAAAACTGTTTTTT.

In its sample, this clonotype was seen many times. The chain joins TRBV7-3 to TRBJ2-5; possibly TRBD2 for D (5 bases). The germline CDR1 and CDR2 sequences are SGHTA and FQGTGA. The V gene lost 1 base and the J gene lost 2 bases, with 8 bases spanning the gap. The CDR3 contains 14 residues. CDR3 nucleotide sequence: TGTGCCAGCAGCTTAAGCCGGGGACAAGAGACCCAGTACTTC. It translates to CASSLSRGQETQYF.

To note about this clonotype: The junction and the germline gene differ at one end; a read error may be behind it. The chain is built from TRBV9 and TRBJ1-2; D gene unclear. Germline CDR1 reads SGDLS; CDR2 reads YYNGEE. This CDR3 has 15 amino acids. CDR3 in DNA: TGTACCAGCAGCGTAGTAGGGAGTGGAGACTATGGCTACACCTTC. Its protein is CTSSVVGSGDYGYTF.

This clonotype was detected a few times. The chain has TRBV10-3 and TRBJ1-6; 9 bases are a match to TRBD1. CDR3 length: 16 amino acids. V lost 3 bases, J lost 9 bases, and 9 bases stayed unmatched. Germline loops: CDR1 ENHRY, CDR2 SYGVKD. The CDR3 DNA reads TGTGCCATCAGTGATTCTGGACAGGGGAATGGTTCACCCCTCCACTTT. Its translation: CAISDSGQGNGSPLHF.

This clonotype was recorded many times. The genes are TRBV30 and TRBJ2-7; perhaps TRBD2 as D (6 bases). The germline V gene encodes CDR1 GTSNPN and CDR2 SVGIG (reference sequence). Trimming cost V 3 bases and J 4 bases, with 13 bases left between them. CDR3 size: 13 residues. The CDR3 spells CAWRELASYEQYF. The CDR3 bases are TGTGCCTGGAGGGAACTAGCCAGTTACGAGCAGTACTTC. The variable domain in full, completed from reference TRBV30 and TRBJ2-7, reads SQTIHQWPATLVQPVGSPLSLECTVEGTSNPNLYWYRQAAGRGLQLLFYSVGIGQISSEVPQNLSASRPQDRQFILSSKKLLLSDSGFYLCAWRELASYEQYFGPGTRLTVT.

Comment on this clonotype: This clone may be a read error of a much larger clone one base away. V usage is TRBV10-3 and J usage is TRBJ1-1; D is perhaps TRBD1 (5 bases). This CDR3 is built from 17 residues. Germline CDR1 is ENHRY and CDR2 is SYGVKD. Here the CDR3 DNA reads TGTGCCAGCAGTCACACACGGACACGATTAGTGTATACTGAAGCTTTCTTT. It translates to CASSHTRTRLVYTEAFF.

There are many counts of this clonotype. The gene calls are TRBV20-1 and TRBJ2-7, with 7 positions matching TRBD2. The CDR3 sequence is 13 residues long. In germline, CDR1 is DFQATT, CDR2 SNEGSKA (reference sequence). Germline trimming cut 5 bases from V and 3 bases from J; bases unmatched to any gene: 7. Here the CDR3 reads CSASTSADYEQYF. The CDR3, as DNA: TGCAGTGCTTCAACTAGCGCCGACTACGAGCAGTACTTC.

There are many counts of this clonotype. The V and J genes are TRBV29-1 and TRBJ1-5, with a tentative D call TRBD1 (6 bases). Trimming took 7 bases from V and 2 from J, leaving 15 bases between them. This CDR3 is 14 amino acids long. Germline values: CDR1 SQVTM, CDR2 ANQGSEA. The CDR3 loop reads CSAGGGNGNQPQHF. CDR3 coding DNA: TGCAGCGCTGGAGGGGGGAATGGCAATCAGCCCCAGCATTTT.

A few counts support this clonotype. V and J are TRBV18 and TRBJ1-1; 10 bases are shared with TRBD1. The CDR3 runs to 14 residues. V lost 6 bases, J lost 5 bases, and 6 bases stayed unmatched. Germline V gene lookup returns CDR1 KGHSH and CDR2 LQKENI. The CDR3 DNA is TGTGCCAGCTCGCCGGGGACAGGGGAGACTGAAGCTTTCTTT. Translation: CASSPGTGETEAFF.

CDR3 region: CSASPGYDQPQHF. The CDR3 region has the DNA TGCAGTGCCTCGCCAGGGTACGATCAGCCCCAGCATTTT. This rearrangement joins TRBV20-1 to TRBJ1-5; TRBD1 is a possible D gene (5 bases). Germline assignment: CDR1 DFQATT and CDR2 SNEGSKA (reference sequence). V was pared by 6 bases and J by 5 bases, with 14 bases between. CDR3 length: 13 residues.

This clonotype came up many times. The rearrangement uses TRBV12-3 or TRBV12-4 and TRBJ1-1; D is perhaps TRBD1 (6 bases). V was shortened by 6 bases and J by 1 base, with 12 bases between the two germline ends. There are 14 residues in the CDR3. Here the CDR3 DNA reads TGTGCCAGCAGCCGTCCAGGGGAGAACACTGAAGCTTTCTTT. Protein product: CASSRPGENTEAFF.

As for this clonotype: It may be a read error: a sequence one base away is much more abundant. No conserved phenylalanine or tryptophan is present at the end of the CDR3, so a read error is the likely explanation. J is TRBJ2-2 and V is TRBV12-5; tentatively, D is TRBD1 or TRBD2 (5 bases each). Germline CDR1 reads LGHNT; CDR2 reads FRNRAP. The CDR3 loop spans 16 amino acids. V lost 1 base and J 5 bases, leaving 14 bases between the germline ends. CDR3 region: CASGLGGSFQTGELFL. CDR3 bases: TGTGCTAGTGGTTTGGGGGGGAGCTTCCAGACCGGGGAGCTGTTTCTT.

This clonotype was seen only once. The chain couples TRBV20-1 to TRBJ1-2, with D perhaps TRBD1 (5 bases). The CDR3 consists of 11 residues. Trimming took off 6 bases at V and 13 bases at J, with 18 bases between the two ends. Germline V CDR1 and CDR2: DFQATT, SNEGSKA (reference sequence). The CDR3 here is CSAQGFAYCTF. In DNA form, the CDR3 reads TGCAGTGCGCAGGGTTTCGCTTACTGCACCTTC.